A selection of T cell receptor beta chains follows, all from one sample in a study of T cells after yellow fever vaccination. Using its own MiXCR run on the 5' RACE reads, TCRdb lists one record per CDR3 protein. The data show over 300,000 distinct CDR3 sequences, approximately 3.8% seen once. Source: PBMCs, taken on the day of the yellow fever booster vaccination. All receptors derive from a man between 18 and 35 years old who received the YFV17D yellow fever vaccine. CDR3s include the opening cysteine and the closing phenylalanine or tryptophan. The D gene is left open where the match is weak. Some rows mark clone size as missing; the rest say once, few, many or name a class of expanded clone.

size	D	V	J	DNA	CDR3
many	.	TRBV27	TRBJ1-6	TGTGCCAGCAGTCGGTGGGCAGAGCCTAATTCACCCCTCCACTTT	CASSRWAEPNSPLHF
many	.	TRBV9	TRBJ2-3	TGTGCCAGCAGCGTAGCTGGATCCACAGATACGCAGTATTTT	CASSVAGSTDTQYF
many	.	TRBV12-3/TRBV12-4	TRBJ1-2	TGTGCCAGCAGTTTGGGTCAGGGGACGTATGGCTACACCTTC	CASSLGQGTYGYTF
many	TRBD1	TRBV12-3/TRBV12-4	TRBJ2-5	TGTGCCAGCAGGGGACAGGGCCAAGAGACCCAGTACTTC	CASRGQGQETQYF
many	TRBD2	TRBV4-3	TRBJ2-1	TGCGCCAGCAGCCAAGACCCCCGACTAGCATCCTACAATGAGCAGTTCTTC	CASSQDPRLASYNEQFF
.	.	TRBV9	TRBJ1-1	TGTGCCAGCAGCGGACACGTTTTCTCCACTGAAGCTTTCTTT	CASSGHVFSTEAFF
few	.	TRBV12-3/TRBV12-4	TRBJ2-2	TGTGCCAGCATCCCGGGGGACTCCACCGGGGAGCTGTTTTTT	CASIPGDSTGELFF
.	TRBD2	TRBV7-6	TRBJ2-3	TGTGCCAGCAGCTCTTCCCGAGCGGGGGCCCGCACAGATACGCAGTATTTT	CASSSSRAGARTDTQYF
many	.	TRBV4-3	TRBJ2-7	TGCGCCAGCAGCCAAGCCGCCTCCTACGAGCAGTACTTC	CASSQAASYEQYF
many	.	TRBV11-2	TRBJ1-2	TGTGCCAGCAGCTTGCGGGGCCACTATGGCTACACCTTC	CASSLRGHYGYTF
few	.	TRBV4-1	TRBJ2-5	TGCGCCAGCAGCCAAGATTTGCGGGGTGTGGACCAAGAGACCCAGTACTTC	CASSQDLRGVDQETQYF
.	TRBD1	TRBV28	TRBJ1-1	TGTGCCACAAAGACAGGGTCCACTGAAGCTTTCTTT	CATKTGSTEAFF
.	.	TRBV5-1	TRBJ2-2	TGCGCCAGCAGCTTGGCCTCAGGCGCCGGGGAGCTGTTTTTT	CASSLASGAGELFF
many	.	TRBV7-9	TRBJ2-2	TGTGCCAGCAGCGCCACTACGACGGGCACCGGGGAGCTGTTTTTT	CASSATTTGTGELFF
many	.	TRBV29-1	TRBJ2-1	TGCAGCGTTGCAGGCCGGAATGAGCAGTTCTTC	CSVAGRNEQFF
few	.	TRBV7-9	TRBJ1-1	TGTGCCAGCAGCTTAGCGGGGCAAAACACTGAAGCTTTCTTT	CASSLAGQNTEAFF
many	.	TRBV6-2/TRBV6-3	TRBJ1-1	TGTGCCAGCACCCCTAGTTGGGGGAACACTGAAGCTTTCTTT	CASTPSWGNTEAFF
many	TRBD2	TRBV7-8	TRBJ2-1	TGTGCCAGCAGCTTAGCGCTGGGACTAGCTAGGGAGCAGTTCTTC	CASSLALGLAREQFF
few	.	TRBV3-1	TRBJ2-5	TGTGCCAGCAGCCAAGATCCAGGGGCAAGAGCCCAGTACTTC	CASSQDPGARAQYF
few	.	TRBV25-1	TRBJ2-3	TGTGCCAGCAGTGAAGCCGGGTGGGGCACAGATACGCAGTATTTT	CASSEAGWGTDTQYF
few	TRBD1	TRBV9	TRBJ2-5	TGTGCCAGCAGCGTGACAGGGTTATCAGAGACCCAGTACTTC	CASSVTGLSETQYF
few	.	TRBV18	TRBJ1-4	TGTGCCAGCTCACCCCGAGGGGGTCAGAGGATCGATGAAAAACTGTTTTTT	CASSPRGGQRIDEKLFF
.	.	TRBV4-3	TRBJ1-2	TGCGCCAGCAGCCCGGACTCAGGGCGGCATGGCTACACCTTC	CASSPDSGRHGYTF
.	.	TRBV29-1	TRBJ2-7	TGCAGCGTTGGGGGGAACATTTACGAGCAGTACTTC	CSVGGNIYEQYF
many	.	TRBV20-1	TRBJ1-2	TGCAGTGCTGCCCAAAACTATGGCTACACCTTC	CSAAQNYGYTF
many	.	TRBV5-1	TRBJ2-1	TGCGCCAGCAGCTTGGGAGGACAAATAATCGGGCAGTTCTTC	CASSLGGQIIGQFF
.	TRBD1	TRBV5-1	TRBJ1-2	TGCGCCAGCAGCTTGGCCGATATGGGGACAGAGCTGCGCTACACCTTC	CASSLADMGTELRYTF
many	.	TRBV4-3	TRBJ2-6	TGCGCCAGCAGCCAAGAGACAGGCTCTGGGGCCAACGTCCTGACTTTC	CASSQETGSGANVLTF
many	.	TRBV5-4	TRBJ2-2	TGTGCCAGCAAAACTCAGGGGAACACCGGGGAGCTGTTTTTT	CASKTQGNTGELFF
many	TRBD1	TRBV5-5	TRBJ1-5	TGTGCCAGCAGCTTCCAGACAGGGAATCAGCCCCAGCATTTT	CASSFQTGNQPQHF
.	TRBD1	TRBV5-1	TRBJ1-4	TGCGCCAGCAGCCTACAGGGGATGATGACTAATGAAAAACTGTTTTTT	CASSLQGMMTNEKLFF
.	TRBD2	TRBV10-2	TRBJ2-3	TGCGCCAGCAGTGATATTTCGGGACTAGCGGGGCCAGATACGCAGTATTTT	CASSDISGLAGPDTQYF
many	.	TRBV7-2	TRBJ2-7	TGTGCCAGCAGCACTGGCGCAGGGCCGACCTACGAGCAGTACTTC	CASSTGAGPTYEQYF
many	TRBD2	TRBV7-9	TRBJ2-5	TGTGCCAGCAGCTCGGGGACTAGCGGGGGAGAGACCCAGTACTTC	CASSSGTSGGETQYF
.	TRBD1	TRBV20-1	TRBJ1-6	TGCAGTGCTATAGACAGGGTGGGTTCACCCCTCCACTTT	CSAIDRVGSPLHF
many	.	TRBV11-2	TRBJ1-2	TGTGCCAGCAGCTCTACCGGGGTCTATGGCTACACCTTC	CASSSTGVYGYTF
many	.	TRBV29-1	TRBJ1-1	TGCAGCGTTGAAGACCCCGCAAACACTGAAGCTTTCTTT	CSVEDPANTEAFF
many	.	TRBV7-8	TRBJ2-1	TGTGCCAGCAGTTCCGTAGCGGATGAGCAGTTCTTC	CASSSVADEQFF
many	TRBD1	TRBV7-3	TRBJ2-7	TGTGCCAGCAGCACCTTGACAGGGAACGAGCAGTACTTC	CASSTLTGNEQYF
.	TRBD2	TRBV29-1	TRBJ2-5	TGCAGCGTTGACCTAGCGGTCCAAGAGACCCAGTACTTC	CSVDLAVQETQYF
.	.	TRBV6-1	TRBJ2-3	TGTGCCAGCAGTGAAGCACGGGTAACAGATACGCAGTATTTT	CASSEARVTDTQYF
many	.	TRBV7-2	TRBJ1-1	TGTGCCAGCAGCCCAATATCGAACACTGAAGCTTTCTTT	CASSPISNTEAFF
.	.	TRBV10-3	TRBJ2-3	TGTGCCATCACAAGCGGGCTATACACAGATACGCAGTATTTT	CAITSGLYTDTQYF
few	TRBD1	TRBV4-1	TRBJ1-2	TGCGCCAGCAGCCGACGAAGGACAGGGGGAGACTATGGCTACACCTTC	CASSRRRTGGDYGYTF
many	.	TRBV9	TRBJ2-6	TGTGCCAGCAGCGTGCCCTCCTTGACGGGCTCTGGGGCCAACGTCCTGACTTTC	CASSVPSLTGSGANVLTF
many	.	TRBV7-2	TRBJ1-1	TGTGCCAGCAGCTACCGATACGCTGAAGCTTTCTTT	CASSYRYAEAFF
.	.	TRBV10-3	TRBJ2-5	TGTGCCAGCAGTGAGCCGCCTCAAGAGACCCAGTACTTC	CASSEPPQETQYF
few	.	TRBV5-1	TRBJ2-3	TGCGCCAGCAGCTTGGTCCGGGGCTTCGGAGATACGCAGTATTTT	CASSLVRGFGDTQYF
.	.	TRBV4-3	TRBJ2-7	TGCGCCAGCAGCCAAGATGCCGCAGGGACCTACGAGCAGTACTTC	CASSQDAAGTYEQYF
few	.	TRBV4-1	TRBJ1-2	TGCGCCAGCGGACCGACTGCCTTCCCCACTTATGGCTACACCTTC	CASGPTAFPTYGYTF
few	TRBD1	TRBV20-1	TRBJ1-6	TGCAGTGCCCCGGGACAGGAAGATAATTCACCCCTCCACTTT	CSAPGQEDNSPLHF
few	TRBD1	TRBV12-3/TRBV12-4	TRBJ2-6	TGTGCCAGCAGACAGGGGTATGGCCTATCTGGGGCCAACGTCCTGACTTTC	CASRQGYGLSGANVLTF
.	.	TRBV11-2	TRBJ1-3	TGTGCCAGCAGCGCCTCAGGGAGCTCTGGAAACACCATATATTTT	CASSASGSSGNTIYF
many	.	TRBV7-2	TRBJ2-3	TGTGCCAGCAGCCCCAGGGGGGCCGCAGATACGCAGTATTTT	CASSPRGAADTQYF